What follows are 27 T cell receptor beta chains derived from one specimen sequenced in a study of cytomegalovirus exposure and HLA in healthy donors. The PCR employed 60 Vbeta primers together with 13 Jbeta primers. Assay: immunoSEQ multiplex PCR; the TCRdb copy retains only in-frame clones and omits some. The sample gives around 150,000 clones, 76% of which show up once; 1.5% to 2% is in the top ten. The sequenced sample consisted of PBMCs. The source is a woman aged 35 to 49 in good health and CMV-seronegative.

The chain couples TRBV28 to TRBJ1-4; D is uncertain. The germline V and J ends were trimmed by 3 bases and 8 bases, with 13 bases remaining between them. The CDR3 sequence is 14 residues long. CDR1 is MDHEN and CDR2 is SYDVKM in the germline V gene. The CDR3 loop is CASSLLTRGEKLFF. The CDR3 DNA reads TGTGCCAGCAGTTTGTTGACCAGAGGGGAAAAACTGTTTTTT.

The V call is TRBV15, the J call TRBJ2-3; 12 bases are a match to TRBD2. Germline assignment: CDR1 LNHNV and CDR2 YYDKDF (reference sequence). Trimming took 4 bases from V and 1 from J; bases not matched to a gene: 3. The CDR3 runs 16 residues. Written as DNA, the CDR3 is TGTGCCACCAGCAAGTGGACTAGCGGGGGCACAGATACGCAGTATTTT. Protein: CATSKWTSGGTDTQYF.

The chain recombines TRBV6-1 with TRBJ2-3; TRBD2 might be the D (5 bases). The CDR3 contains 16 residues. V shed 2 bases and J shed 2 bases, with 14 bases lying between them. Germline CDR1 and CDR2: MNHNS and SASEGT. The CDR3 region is CASSEHGGHPTDTQYF. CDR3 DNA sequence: TGTGCCAGCAGTGAACATGGAGGTCATCCCACAGATACGCAGTATTTT.

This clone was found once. As DNA, the CDR3 is TGTGCCAGCAGCTTGACAGGAAATGAGCAGTTCTTC. This gives the protein CASSLTGNEQFF. This chain links TRBV5-4 with TRBJ2-1, with D tentatively TRBD1 (5 bases). Germline CDR1 SGHNT, CDR2 YYREEE (reference sequence). Trimming pared 1 base from V and 7 bases from J, leaving 6 bases between. There are 12 residues in the CDR3.

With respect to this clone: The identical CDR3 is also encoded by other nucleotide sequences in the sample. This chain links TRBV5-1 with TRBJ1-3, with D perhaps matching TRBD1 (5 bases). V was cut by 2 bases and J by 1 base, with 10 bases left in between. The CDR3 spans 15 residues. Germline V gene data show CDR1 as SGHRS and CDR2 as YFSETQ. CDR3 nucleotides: TGCGCCAGCAGCTTTCAAGGGGAATCTGGAAACACCATATATTTT. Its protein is CASSFQGESGNTIYF. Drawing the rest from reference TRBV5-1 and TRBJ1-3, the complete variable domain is KAGVTQTPRYLIKTRGQQVTLSCSPISGHRSVSWYQQTPGQGLQFLFEYFSETQRNKGNFPGRFSGRQFSNSRSEMNVSTLELGDSALYLCASSFQGESGNTIYFGEGSWLTVV.

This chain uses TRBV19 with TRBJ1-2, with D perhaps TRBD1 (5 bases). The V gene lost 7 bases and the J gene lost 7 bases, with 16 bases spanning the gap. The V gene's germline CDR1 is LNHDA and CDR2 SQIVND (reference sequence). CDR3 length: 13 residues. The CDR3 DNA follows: TGTGCCAGTAATTTCCGGGCAGGGTTTGGCTACACCTTC. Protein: CASNFRAGFGYTF.

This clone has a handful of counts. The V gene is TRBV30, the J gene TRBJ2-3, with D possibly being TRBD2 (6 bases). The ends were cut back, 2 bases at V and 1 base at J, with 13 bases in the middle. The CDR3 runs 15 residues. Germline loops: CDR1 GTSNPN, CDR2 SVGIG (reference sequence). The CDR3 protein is CAWSTGSGGTDTQYF. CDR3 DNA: TGTGCCTGGAGTACCGGTTCGGGGGGCACAGATACGCAGTATTTT.

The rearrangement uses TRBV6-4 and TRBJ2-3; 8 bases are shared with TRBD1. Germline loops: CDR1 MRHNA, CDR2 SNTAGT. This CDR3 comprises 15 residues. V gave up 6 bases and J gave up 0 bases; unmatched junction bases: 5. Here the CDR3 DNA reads TGTGCCAGCAGCCGGGACAGGATGAGCACAGATACGCAGTATTTT. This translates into CASSRDRMSTDTQYF.

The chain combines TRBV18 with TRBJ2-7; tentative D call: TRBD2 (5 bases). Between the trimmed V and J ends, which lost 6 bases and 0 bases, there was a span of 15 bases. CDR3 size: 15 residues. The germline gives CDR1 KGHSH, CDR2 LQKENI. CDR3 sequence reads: CASSVGQGSSYEQYF. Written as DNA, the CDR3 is TGTGCCAGCTCCGTCGGTCAAGGGAGCTCCTACGAGCAGTACTTC.

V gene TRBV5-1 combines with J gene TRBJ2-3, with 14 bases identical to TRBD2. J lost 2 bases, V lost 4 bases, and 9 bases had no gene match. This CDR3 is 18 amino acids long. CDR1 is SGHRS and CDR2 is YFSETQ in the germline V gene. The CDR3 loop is CASSPSRTSGGTTDTQYF. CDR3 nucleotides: TGCGCCAGCAGCCCGAGCCGGACTAGCGGGGGGACCACAGATACGCAGTATTTT.

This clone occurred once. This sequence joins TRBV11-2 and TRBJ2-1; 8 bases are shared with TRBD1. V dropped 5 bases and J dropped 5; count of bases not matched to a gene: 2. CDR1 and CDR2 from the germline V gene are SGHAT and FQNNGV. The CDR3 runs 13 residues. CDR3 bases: TGTGCCAGCAGCCAGACAGGGGACAATGAGCAGTTCTTC. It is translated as CASSQTGDNEQFF.

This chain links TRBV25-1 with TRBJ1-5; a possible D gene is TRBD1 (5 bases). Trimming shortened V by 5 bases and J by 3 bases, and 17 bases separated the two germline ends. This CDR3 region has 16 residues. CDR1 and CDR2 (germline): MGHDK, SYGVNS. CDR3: CASSPPGGLVNQPQHF. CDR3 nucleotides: TGTGCCAGCAGTCCACCCGGGGGATTAGTCAATCAGCCCCAGCATTTT.

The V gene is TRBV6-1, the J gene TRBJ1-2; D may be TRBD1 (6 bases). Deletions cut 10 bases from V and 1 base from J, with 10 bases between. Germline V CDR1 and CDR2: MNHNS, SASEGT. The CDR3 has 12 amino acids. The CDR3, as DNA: TGTGCCAAGCCAGGGGATAACTATGGCTACACCTTC. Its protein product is CAKPGDNYGYTF.

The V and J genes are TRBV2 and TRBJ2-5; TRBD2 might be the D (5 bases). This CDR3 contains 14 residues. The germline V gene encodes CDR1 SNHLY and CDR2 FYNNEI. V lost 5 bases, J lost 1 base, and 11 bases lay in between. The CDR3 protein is CASSSSGSQETQYF. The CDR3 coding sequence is TGTGCCAGCAGTTCCTCGGGGTCCCAAGAGACCCAGTACTTC.

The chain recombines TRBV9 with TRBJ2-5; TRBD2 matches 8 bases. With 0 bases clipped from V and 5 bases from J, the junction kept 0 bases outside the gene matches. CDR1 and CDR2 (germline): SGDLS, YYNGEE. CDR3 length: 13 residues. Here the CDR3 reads CASSVVAGETQYF. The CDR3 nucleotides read TGTGCCAGCAGCGTAGTAGCGGGGGAGACCCAGTACTTC.

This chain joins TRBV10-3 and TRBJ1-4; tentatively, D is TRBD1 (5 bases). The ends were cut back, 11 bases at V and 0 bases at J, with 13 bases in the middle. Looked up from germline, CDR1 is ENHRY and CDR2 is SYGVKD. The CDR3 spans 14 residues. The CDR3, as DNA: TGTGCCGCAGGCGGGGGGACAACTAATGAAAAACTGTTTTTT. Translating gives CAAGGGTTNEKLFF.

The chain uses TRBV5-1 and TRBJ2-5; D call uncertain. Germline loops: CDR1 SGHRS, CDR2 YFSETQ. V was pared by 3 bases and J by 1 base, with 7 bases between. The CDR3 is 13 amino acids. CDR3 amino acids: CASSYSRQETQYF. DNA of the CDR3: TGCGCCAGCAGCTATAGCCGCCAAGAGACCCAGTACTTC.

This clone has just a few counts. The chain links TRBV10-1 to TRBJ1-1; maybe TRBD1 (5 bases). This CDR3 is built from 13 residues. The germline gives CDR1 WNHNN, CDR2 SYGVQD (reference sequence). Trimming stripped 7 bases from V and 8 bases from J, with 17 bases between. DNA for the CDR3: TGCGCCAGCACTCCCACGGGGGGGGTGGAAGCTTTCTTT. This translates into CASTPTGGVEAFF.

Here the CDR3 DNA reads TGTGCCAGCAGTTTAGGGCTCCCCCAATACAATGAGCAGTTCTTC. Protein: CASSLGLPQYNEQFF. The chain employs TRBV27 and TRBJ2-1; D not resolved. V was trimmed by 2 bases and J by 4 bases, leaving 12 bases between them. CDR1 and CDR2 from the germline V gene are MNHEY and SMNVEV (reference sequence). The CDR3 length is 15 residues.

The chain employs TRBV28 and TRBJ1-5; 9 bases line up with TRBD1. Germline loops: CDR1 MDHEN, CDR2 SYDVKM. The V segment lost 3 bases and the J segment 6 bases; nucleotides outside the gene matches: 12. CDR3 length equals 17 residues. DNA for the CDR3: TGTGCCAGCAGTTTCGACCTGAGGACAGGGGTGGGTCAGCCCCAGCATTTT. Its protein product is CASSFDLRTGVGQPQHF.

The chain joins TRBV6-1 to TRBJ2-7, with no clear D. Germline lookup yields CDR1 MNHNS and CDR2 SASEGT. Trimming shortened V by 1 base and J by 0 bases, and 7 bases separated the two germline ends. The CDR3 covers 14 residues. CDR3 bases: TGTGCCAGCAGTGAAGGGCAGAACTCCTACGAGCAGTACTTC. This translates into CASSEGQNSYEQYF.

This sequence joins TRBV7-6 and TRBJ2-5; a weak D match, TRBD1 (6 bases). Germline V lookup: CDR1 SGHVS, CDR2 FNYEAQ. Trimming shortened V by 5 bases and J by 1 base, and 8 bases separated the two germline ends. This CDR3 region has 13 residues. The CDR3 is CASSPDSQETQYF. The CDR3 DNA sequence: TGTGCCAGCAGCCCGGACAGCCAAGAGACCCAGTACTTC.

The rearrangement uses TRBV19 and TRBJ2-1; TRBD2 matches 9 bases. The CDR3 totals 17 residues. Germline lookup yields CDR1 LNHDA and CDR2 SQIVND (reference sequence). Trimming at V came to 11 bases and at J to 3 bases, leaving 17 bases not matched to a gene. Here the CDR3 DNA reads TGTGCCTGCCAGGGACTAGCTCCCCCTGCGATCTACAATGAGCAGTTCTTC. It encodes CACQGLAPPAIYNEQFF.

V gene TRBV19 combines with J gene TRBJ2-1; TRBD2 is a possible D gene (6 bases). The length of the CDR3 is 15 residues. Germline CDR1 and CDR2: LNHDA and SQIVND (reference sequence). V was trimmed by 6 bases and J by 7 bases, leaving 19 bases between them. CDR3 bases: TGTGCCAGTAGCACGTCGGGACTTTCCCTTAATGAGCAGTTCTTC. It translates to CASSTSGLSLNEQFF.

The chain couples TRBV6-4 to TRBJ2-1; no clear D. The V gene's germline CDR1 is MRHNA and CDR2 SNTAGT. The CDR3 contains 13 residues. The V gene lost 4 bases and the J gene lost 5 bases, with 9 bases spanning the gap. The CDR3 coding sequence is TGTGCCAGCAGTGGACGCGCGGACAATGAGCAGTTCTTC. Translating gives CASSGRADNEQFF.

The CDR3 loop is CASSQQGDTEAFF. Written as DNA, the CDR3 is TGTGCCAGCAGTCAACAGGGAGACACTGAAGCTTTCTTT. The gene calls are TRBV6-6 and TRBJ1-1; D perhaps matches TRBD1 (6 bases). V lost 5 bases and J lost 3, with 10 bases in between. Germline V gene data show CDR1 as MNHNY and CDR2 as SVGAGI (reference sequence). The CDR3 contains 13 residues.

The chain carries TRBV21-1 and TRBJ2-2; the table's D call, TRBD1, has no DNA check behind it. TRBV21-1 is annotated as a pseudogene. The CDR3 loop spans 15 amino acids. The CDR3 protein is CASSKEGAYTGELFF. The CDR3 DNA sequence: TGTGCCAGCAGCAAAGAAGGGGCTTACACCGGGGAGCTGTTTTTT.